The 11 T cell receptor beta chains below were found in one sample sequenced in a study of Ad26.COV2.S vaccination and SARS-CoV-2 variants. Assay: immunoSEQ multiplex PCR; the TCRdb copy retains only in-frame clones and omits some. Among about 180,000 clones listed, roughly nine tenths were seen once. The specimen comprised peripheral blood, sampled after recovery from COVID-19. The source of these receptors is a human donor who had recovered from COVID-19.

V and J are TRBV18 and TRBJ1-2; 7 bases map to TRBD1. In germline, CDR1 is KGHSH, CDR2 LQKENI. The CDR3 runs to 13 residues. V was clipped by 2 bases and J by 7 bases; unmatched bases: 4. CDR3 sequence reads: CASSPSGGGGYTF. CDR3 DNA: TGTGCCAGCTCACCATCAGGGGGAGGTGGCTACACCTTC.

V and J are TRBV7-2 and TRBJ2-1, with a weak D call TRBD2 (5 bases). The germline V gene has CDR1 SGHTA and CDR2 FQGNSA. V gave up 7 bases and J gave up 13 bases, with 17 bases separating them. The CDR3 totals 12 residues. The CDR3 spells CASIEGRELQFF. The CDR3 DNA sequence: TGTGCCAGCATCGAGGGTCGGGAACTCCAGTTCTTC.

In this sample, this clone turned up a few times. The gene calls are TRBV18 and TRBJ1-6; D unclear. The germline V gene has CDR1 KGHSH and CDR2 LQKENI. With 2 bases removed from V and 0 bases from J, the gap between germline ends came to 8 bases. The CDR3 spans 16 residues. In DNA, the CDR3 is TGTGCCAGCTCACCAACGAGGAGCTCCTATAATTCACCCCTCCACTTT. Protein: CASSPTRSSYNSPLHF.

This chain joins TRBV3-1 (or the pseudogene TRBV3-2) and TRBJ2-1; 7 bases align to TRBD2. The CDR3 consists of 15 residues. With V trimmed by 4 bases and J by 9 bases, 12 bases remained unmatched. Germline V gene sequence: CDR1 LGHDT, CDR2 YNNKEL (reference sequence). CDR3 coding DNA: TGTGCCAGCAGCCCTACCTTGCGGGAGAACGGTGAGCAGTTCTTC. It is translated as CASSPTLRENGEQFF.

The CDR3 DNA is TGTGCCAGCAGCTTGAACCCCGGGACCCAAGGCTACGAGCAGTACTTC. Its translation: CASSLNPGTQGYEQYF. This chain joins TRBV7-2 and TRBJ2-7, with D perhaps given as TRBD1 or TRBD2 (5 bases each). The CDR3 consists of 16 residues. Germline-derived CDR1 and CDR2 are SGHTA and FQGNSA. V lost 3 bases to trimming and J lost 3 bases, with 18 bases between them.

The table lists this clone with a few counts. The chain joins TRBV6-5 to TRBJ1-5, with D tentatively TRBD1 (6 bases). V was trimmed by 7 bases and J by 7 bases, leaving 17 bases between them. In germline, CDR1 is MNHEY, CDR2 SVGAGI. The CDR3 consists of 14 residues. CDR3 residues: CASTQGGGGQPQHF. CDR3 sequence (DNA): TGTGCCAGCACCCAGGGAGGGGGTGGGCAGCCCCAGCATTTT.

The chain is built from TRBV9 and TRBJ2-1; 7 bases are a match to TRBD2. Trimming took 0 bases from V and 9 from J; bases not matched to a gene: 9. CDR3 length: 15 amino acids. Germline loops: CDR1 SGDLS, CDR2 YYNGEE. The CDR3 bases are TGTGCCAGCAGCGTAGCTAGCGGCCCAACAGGTGAGCAGTTCTTC. Translated: CASSVASGPTGEQFF.

The chain carries TRBV24-1 and TRBJ1-3, with 7 bases identical to TRBD1. This CDR3 is 15 amino acids long. V lost 5 bases to trimming and J lost 5 bases; unmatched junction nucleotides: 8. Germline-derived CDR1 and CDR2 are KGHDR and SFDVKD. This chain's CDR3 is CATSATPGQRNTIYF. CDR3 nucleotides: TGTGCCACCAGTGCCACACCGGGACAGAGAAACACCATATATTTT.

J is TRBJ2-3 and V is TRBV7-9; the match to TRBD2 covers 7 bases. The CDR3 is 16 residues long. J was trimmed by 2 bases and V by 5 bases; bases with no gene match: 10. CDR1 is SEHNR and CDR2 is FQNEAQ in the germline V gene (reference sequence). CDR3 residues: CASSGGVEGLTDTQYF. DNA of the CDR3: TGTGCCAGCAGCGGGGGGGTTGAGGGCCTCACAGATACGCAGTATTTT.

The genes are TRBV5-6 and TRBJ2-7; D assignment may be TRBD1 or TRBD2 (6 bases each). CDR1 is SGHDT, CDR2 YYEEEE, per germline. The CDR3 is 13 amino acids. Trimming pared 5 bases from V and 0 bases from J, leaving 9 bases between. The CDR3 DNA sequence: TGTGCCAGCAGGGGGGGCAACTCCTACGAGCAGTACTTC. It encodes CASRGGNSYEQYF.

The V and J genes are TRBV5-1 and TRBJ2-2; the D gene is possibly TRBD2 (6 bases). This CDR3 region has 14 residues. Trimming took off 4 bases at V and 4 bases at J, with 11 bases between the two ends. From germline, CDR1 is SGHRS and CDR2 YFSETQ. The CDR3 DNA reads as TGCGCCAGCAGCATGTGGGACTCCACCGGGGAGCTGTTTTTT. It specifies CASSMWDSTGELFF.